Here is one T cell receptor (beta chain) with its context. Authors' processing steps: Estimates of nucleated cell counts were drawn from the amplification of reference gene primers. This table comes from immunoSEQ multiplex PCR, and its TCRdb copy is limited to in-frame clones, with some not included. V and J calls and clone size are those listed in that table; D and trimming were worked out from the DNA. Found here are under 95,000 clones, 85% to 95% of them singletons; the top ten hold 3% to 4.5%. This sample is drawn from a study of blood T cell repertoires in COVID-19. The wider study: Collection of acute and convalescent COVID-19 samples took place in the United States, Italy and Spain. PBMCs, B-cell-depleted T cells, or T cells provided the cDNA or gDNA that made up the material.

The CDR3 consists of 10 residues. Trimming left V 6 bases short and J 5 bases short, with 7 bases between. Germline CDR1 SQVTM, CDR2 ANQGSEA. The chain has TRBV29-1 and TRBJ2-5; no firm D call. The sequenced sample consisted of peripheral blood. The TCR originated in a woman in her fifties or sixties in a cohort sampled during active COVID-19. As DNA, the CDR3 is TGCAGCGTATTCGGTGAGACCCAGTACTTC. This gives the protein CSVFGETQYF.